Reported below is one T cell receptor (beta chain). Its target is not known. The sample originates from a study of post-analysis software for immune sequencing data. Background on the study: Included among the disease courses, which were recorded for the cohort, were relapsing-remitting, secondary progressive and progressive-relapsing multiple sclerosis.

The ends were cut back, 5 bases at V and 1 base at J, with 17 bases in the middle. The CDR3 is 16 amino acids. Study-level results: When patients were compared with controls, a handful of TRBV segments were more frequent, TRBV5-6, TRBV5-1 and TRBV20-1 among them. Pronounced co-clustering by F measure was evident among identically batched samples. Normalized Chao1 diversity was significantly reduced in patients versus controls.

cDNA libraries of TCR beta carried unique molecular identifiers. Out of about 0.95 to 10 million T cells, about 510,000 cDNA molecules were generated. TCRdb fed the PCR reads into MiXCR, producing one record per CDR3 protein. The repertoire holds fewer than 850,000 distinct CDR3 sequences, 46% seen once, with 4.9% in the top ten. The TCR sequence derives from a girl aged 10 to 17 with multiple sclerosis. V and J are TRBV12-3 or TRBV12-4 and TRBJ1-1, with D perhaps TRBD1 (5 bases). Sequencing was performed on blood. CDR3 protein: CASSPGTPMGNTEAFF. The CDR3 nucleotides read TGTGCCAGCAGTCCGGGGACCCCCATGGGGAACACTGAAGCTTTCTTT.